Below are 24 T cell receptor beta chains sequenced from a single sample in a study of blood T cell repertoires in COVID-19. Profiling relied on immunoSEQ multiplex PCR, and the TCRdb table lists in-frame clones only, not all of them. The data contain 150,000 or so clones, 80% to 90% of them singletons. Sequencing was performed on peripheral blood. The receptor set was obtained from a woman between 45 and 60 years old in a cohort sampled during active or convalescent COVID-19.

This chain uses TRBV10-3 with TRBJ2-6, with 8 bases fitting TRBD2. This CDR3 comprises 17 residues. The germline V gene encodes CDR1 ENHRY and CDR2 SYGVKD. With V trimmed by 5 bases and J by 0 bases, 6 bases remained unmatched. This chain's CDR3 is CAISSSGRGSGANVLTF. CDR3 in DNA: TGTGCCATCAGTTCTAGCGGGCGAGGCTCTGGGGCCAACGTCCTGACTTTC.

This rearrangement joins TRBV18 to TRBJ1-1, with D tentatively TRBD1 (6 bases). V was cut by 3 bases and J by 3 bases, with 11 bases left in between. This CDR3 is 14 amino acids long. Germline V gene data show CDR1 as KGHSH and CDR2 as LQKENI. CDR3 in amino acids: CASSPSGADTEAFF. Here the CDR3 DNA reads TGTGCCAGCTCACCTTCAGGGGCGGACACTGAAGCTTTCTTT.

V is TRBV11-2 and J is TRBJ1-2; 7 bases line up with TRBD1. Germline-derived CDR1 and CDR2 are SGHAT and FQNNGV. The junction had 8 bases not matched to a gene; V was cut back by 4 bases and J by 3 bases. This CDR3 spans 15 amino acids. The DNA of the CDR3 is TGTGCCAGCAGCTCTGCGGACAGGATATACTATGGCTACACCTTC. Amino acids: CASSSADRIYYGYTF.

This sequence joins TRBV18 and TRBJ2-5; 8 bases agree with TRBD1. Trimming removed 3 bases from V and 6 bases from J; junction bases left unmatched: 15. The CDR3 loop spans 17 amino acids. Germline CDR1 reads KGHSH; CDR2 reads LQKENI. CDR3 amino acids: CASSPAQGAIGWKTQYF. CDR3 sequence (DNA): TGTGCCAGCTCACCGGCTCAGGGGGCGATCGGGTGGAAGACCCAGTACTTC.

The rearrangement uses TRBV11-2 and TRBJ1-5; 9 nucleotides match TRBD1. From germline, CDR1 is SGHAT and CDR2 FQNNGV. Losses at the gene ends were 4 bases for V and 6 bases for J; bases not matched to a gene: 10. The CDR3 is 16 amino acids. The CDR3 reads CASSSWTGVSAQPQHF. The CDR3 region has the DNA TGTGCCAGCAGCTCGTGGACAGGGGTTAGCGCTCAGCCCCAGCATTTT.

The rearrangement links TRBV6-6 to TRBJ1-1, with D unclear. The V end was cut by 5 bases, the J end by 3 bases, with 13 bases between. Germline CDR1 reads MNHNY; CDR2 reads SVGAGI (reference sequence). There are 14 residues in the CDR3. CDR3 sequence (DNA): TGTGCCAGCAGTCGACGGATGGAGGACACTGAAGCTTTCTTT. Translated: CASSRRMEDTEAFF.

This clone has a handful of counts. V gene TRBV7-9 combines with J gene TRBJ2-7; 8 bases are shared with TRBD1. CDR1 and CDR2 (germline): SEHNR, FQNEAQ (reference sequence). CDR3 size: 19 residues. J was trimmed by 0 bases and V by 5 bases; bases with no gene match: 18. The DNA of the CDR3 is TGTGCCAGCAGCCCGACAAGAAACGAGGGACAGGACCTCTCCTACGAGCAGTACTTC. It is translated as CASSPTRNEGQDLSYEQYF.

This chain links TRBV7-2 with TRBJ2-2; TRBD2 matches 7 bases. With 4 bases clipped from V and 2 bases from J, the junction kept 10 bases outside the gene matches. This CDR3 contains 17 residues. Germline V CDR1 and CDR2: SGHTA, FQGNSA. The CDR3 loop reads CASSSPRASGNTGELFF. The DNA for the CDR3 is TGTGCCAGCAGCTCACCCCGGGCTAGCGGAAACACCGGGGAGCTGTTTTTT.

The chain uses TRBV15 and TRBJ1-5, with 8 bases identical to TRBD1. CDR3 length equals 17 residues. The junction had 9 bases not matched to a gene; V was cut back by 5 bases and J by 0 bases. CDR1 is LNHNV, CDR2 YYDKDF, per germline (reference sequence). In DNA, the CDR3 is TGTGCCACCAGCGGAGGACAGGGTCTTTATAGCAATCAGCCCCAGCATTTT. This translates into CATSGGQGLYSNQPQHF.

The rearrangement links TRBV19 to TRBJ1-6; 7 positions agree with TRBD1. Germline lookup yields CDR1 LNHDA and CDR2 SQIVND (reference sequence). Germline trimming cut 4 bases from V and 2 bases from J; bases unmatched to any gene: 8. The CDR3 consists of 17 residues. CDR3 bases: TGTGCCAGTAGTACCCCACAGGGGAGAGCCTATAATTCACCCCTCCACTTT. It yields the protein CASSTPQGRAYNSPLHF.

This clone was found a few times. The chain joins TRBV15 to TRBJ2-3; 8 bases align to TRBD2. V gave up 0 bases and J gave up 2 bases; unmatched junction bases: 4. The CDR3 runs to 16 residues. CDR1 is LNHNV, CDR2 YYDKDF, per germline (reference sequence). Written as DNA, the CDR3 is TGTGCCACCAGCAGAGATCGGGGGGGGCCCACAGATACGCAGTATTTT. This gives the protein CATSRDRGGPTDTQYF.

This chain joins TRBV11-3 and TRBJ2-1, with D perhaps matching TRBD1 (5 bases). V was cut by 1 base and J by 1 base, with 11 bases left in between. CDR1 is SGHNT, CDR2 YENEEA, per germline. This CDR3 spans 16 amino acids. For the CDR3, the DNA is TGTGCCAGCAGCTTAGCCCCTGGGGCGTCCTACAATGAGCAGTTCTTC. It codes for CASSLAPGASYNEQFF. The complete variable domain, with remaining parts taken from reference TRBV11-3 and TRBJ2-1, reads EAGVVQSPRYKIIEKKQPVAFWCNPISGHNTLYWYLQNLGQGPELLIRYENEEAVDDSQLPKDRFSAERLKGVDSTLKIQPAELGDSAVYLCASSLAPGASYNEQFFGPGTRLTVL.

The CDR3 sequence is CASSLADRGSNQPQHF. DNA of the CDR3: TGTGCCAGCAGCTTAGCGGACAGGGGAAGCAATCAGCCCCAGCATTTT. The chain links TRBV5-6 to TRBJ1-5; 9 positions agree with TRBD1. From germline, CDR1 is SGHDT and CDR2 YYEEEE. The trim removed 2 bases at V and 1 base at J, leaving 4 bases unmatched. The CDR3 loop spans 16 amino acids.

The CDR3 DNA reads TGTGCCAGTAGTATAGAAGGGGGCTGGAACACCGGGGAGCTGTTTTTT. The encoded protein is CASSIEGGWNTGELFF. The chain combines TRBV19 with TRBJ2-2, with TRBD1 matching over 7 bases. Per germline, CDR1 LNHDA and CDR2 SQIVND (reference sequence). The CDR3 runs 16 residues. V lost 0 bases, J lost 1 base, and 2 bases stayed unmatched.

V is TRBV4-3 and J is TRBJ1-1, with a possible D match to TRBD1 (6 bases). Germline V gene lookup returns CDR1 LGHNA and CDR2 YSLEER. The CDR3 extends over 15 amino acids. Trimming stripped 0 bases from V and 5 bases from J, with 13 bases between. The CDR3 loop is CASSQDWGLVTEAFF. Here the CDR3 DNA reads TGCGCCAGCAGCCAAGATTGGGGGCTCGTAACTGAAGCTTTCTTT.

The chain has TRBV19 and TRBJ2-5; 10 positions agree with TRBD1. Germline V CDR1 and CDR2: LNHDA, SQIVND (reference sequence). V gave up 8 bases and J gave up 6 bases; unmatched junction bases: 6. The CDR3 consists of 13 residues. As DNA, the CDR3 is TGTGCCAGTGGACAGGGGGGTGCGAAGACCCAGTACTTC. As protein: CASGQGGAKTQYF.

V and J are TRBV4-3 and TRBJ1-1, with D tentatively TRBD1 (6 bases). The germline V and J ends were trimmed by 4 bases and 7 bases, with 10 bases remaining between them. The CDR3 runs to 12 residues. Germline CDR1 reads LGHNA; CDR2 reads YSLEER. The CDR3 DNA is TGCGCCAGCAGCCGCAAACAGGGTGAAGCTTTCTTT. Its translation is CASSRKQGEAFF.

The J gene is TRBJ1-2, the V gene TRBV4-3; tentative D call: TRBD1 (6 bases). V shed 4 bases and J shed 10 bases, with 19 bases lying between them. The CDR3 sequence is 14 residues long. Germline loops: CDR1 LGHNA, CDR2 YSLEER. CDR3 protein: CASSPNRDTTIYTF. The CDR3 DNA sequence: TGCGCCAGCAGCCCCAACCGGGACACTACTATCTACACCTTC.

This chain joins TRBV27 and TRBJ2-2; D remains ambiguous. Germline assignment: CDR1 MNHEY and CDR2 SMNVEV (reference sequence). V was pared by 10 bases and J by 1 base, with 16 bases between. The CDR3 totals 15 residues. For the CDR3, the DNA is TGTGCCACCCGCCCCCGGGTCTTGAACACCGGGGAGCTGTTTTTT. Translated: CATRPRVLNTGELFF.

The chain carries TRBV27 and TRBJ2-1; 12 positions agree with TRBD2. V trimming: 10 bases; J trimming: 6 bases; junction bases outside the gene matches: 7. This CDR3 has 14 residues. Germline lookup yields CDR1 MNHEY and CDR2 SMNVEV (reference sequence). As DNA, the CDR3 is TGTGCCACCCGAGGACTAGCGGGAACCAATGAGCAGTTCTTC. This gives the protein CATRGLAGTNEQFF.

CDR3 nucleotide sequence: TGTGCCAGCAGACCCGGGACTAGACCCTCTGAGCAGTTCTTC. It translates to CASRPGTRPSEQFF. The chain couples TRBV6-5 to TRBJ2-1; 8 positions match TRBD2. V shed 6 bases, J shed 9 bases, and the junction held 10 bases outside the gene matches. The V gene's germline CDR1 is MNHEY and CDR2 SVGAGI. The CDR3 is 14 residues long.

The chain carries TRBV5-1 and TRBJ1-2, with a possible D match to TRBD1 (6 bases). The CDR3 is made up of 12 amino acids. Looked up from germline, CDR1 is SGHRS and CDR2 is YFSETQ. V lost 2 bases to trimming and J lost 7 bases, with 9 bases between them. The CDR3, as DNA: TGCGCCAGCAGCTTAGAAGGGGGTGGCTACACCTTC. This codes for CASSLEGGGYTF.

This clone was observed a handful of times. The J gene is TRBJ1-5, the V gene TRBV7-8, with D tentatively TRBD1 (6 bases). Germline V CDR1 and CDR2: SGHVS, FQNEAQ. The V gene lost 4 bases and the J gene lost 9 bases, with 16 bases spanning the gap. The length of the CDR3 is 14 residues. DNA for the CDR3: TGTGCCAGCAGCTCCATTAGGGGGGGAGGGCCCCAGCATTTT. Translation gives CASSSIRGGGPQHF.

J is TRBJ2-7 and V is TRBV6-2 or TRBV6-3; 9 nucleotides line up with TRBD1. The CDR3 has 18 amino acids. CDR1 and CDR2 (germline): MNHEY, SVGEGT. Unmatched junction bases numbered 16, after V lost 5 bases and J lost 2 bases. DNA of the CDR3: TGTGCCAGCAGTCAGATCGGGGGCGGGACAGGGCGCCCCTACGAGCAGTACTTC. Protein product: CASSQIGGGTGRPYEQYF.